This is a list of T cell receptor beta chains from one sample in a study of T cells in Graves' hyperthyroidism and ophthalmopathy. Each CDR3 protein is one row after TCRdb ran MiXCR on the multiplex PCR reads. Of 500,000 or so distinct CDR3 sequences in the sample, 17% were seen once. Input material: blood. These receptors originate from a woman under 30 with Graves' ophthalmopathy. Each CDR3 is given with its conserved first and last residue.

v_gene | CDR3aa
TRBV10-3 | CAISDPFEGGRQDTQYF
TRBV9 | CASSAILGYEQFF
TRBV15 | CATSRDGTSYEQYF
TRBV4-3 | CASSTTSGRGADTQYF
TRBV9 | CASSPRDRDQETQYF
TRBV6-2/TRBV6-3 | CASSYFSNQPQHF
TRBV30 | CATGRDTTEAFF
TRBV6-2/TRBV6-3 | CASSYEGRGPYEQYF
TRBV5-6 | CASSNQGAPYGYTF
TRBV5-1 | CASRPLAGGLNYEQYF
TRBV7-8 | CASSWAGQGIYEEQYF
TRBV19 | CASSSGRALEGGELFF
TRBV29-1 | CSSSQDRTFF
TRBV15 | CATSFGLGGAEQYF
TRBV20-1 | CSVRVGAQAFF
TRBV6-2/TRBV6-3 | CASSYTIEGGREAFF
TRBV10-3 | CAPDVARGSSYNEQFF
TRBV28 | CASSSASGGGNYGYTF
TRBV11-2 | CASSLAGWVSDSYNEQFF
TRBV25-1 | CASSVSGRNTDTQYF
TRBV28 | CASSGTALSTDTQYF
TRBV20-1 | CSARDLSGRADTGELFF
TRBV7-9 | CASSYGAGTYNEQFF
TRBV19 | CASTLVGGRVDEQFF
TRBV19 | CASSPLTPNYGYTF
TRBV3-1 | CASSQEGWGEAFF
TRBV6-1 | CASREGQGLNYGYTF